Listed below are T cell receptor beta chains from one sample, sequenced in a study of blood T cell repertoires in COVID-19. Produced via immunoSEQ multiplex PCR; TCRdb's table is partial and in-frame only. The sample gives 60,000 to 85,000 clones, approximately 80% of which show up once; 9.5% to 15% is in the top ten. The sequenced sample was peripheral blood. The receptors were gathered from a human donor in a cohort sampled during active COVID-19. Each CDR3 is given with its conserved first and last residue. D genes are given only for firm matches. A row's size may be missing; if present it is once, few, many or a size class.

>TRBD1|TRBV30|TRBJ1-5|.
CAWKFWTGRFQPQHF
TGTGCCTGGAAGTTCTGGACAGGGAGATTTCAGCCCCAGCATTTT
>TRBD1|TRBV24-1|TRBJ2-5|.
CATSDRGQGQETQYF
TGTGCCACCAGTGACCGCGGACAGGGCCAAGAGACCCAGTACTTC
>TRBD2|TRBV5-1|TRBJ2-2|.
CASSSTGGALTGELFF
TGCGCCAGCAGCTCAACCGGGGGGGCCTTAACCGGGGAGCTGTTTTTT
>.|TRBV19|TRBJ1-5|once
CASEANSNQPQHF
TGTGCCAGCGAGGCAAATAGCAATCAGCCCCAGCATTTT
>.|TRBV27|TRBJ2-5|few
CASSWDTDGTQYF
TGTGCCAGCAGTTGGGACACGGACGGGACCCAGTACTTC
>TRBD1|TRBV6-5|TRBJ2-7|once
CASSRQGIVDEQYF
TGTGCCAGCAGCAGACAGGGTATCGTCGACGAGCAGTACTTC
>TRBD1|TRBV6-1|TRBJ1-5|.
CASSDRGPYQPQHF
TGTGCCAGCAGTGACAGGGGGCCGTATCAGCCCCAGCATTTT
>.|TRBV4-1|TRBJ1-1|.
CASSQDYRRRQNTEAFF
TGCGCCAGCAGCCAAGACTATAGACGGCGGCAGAACACTGAAGCTTTCTTT
>TRBD2|TRBV7-9|TRBJ2-5|.
CASSLVTGGQETQYF
TGTGCCAGCAGCTTAGTAACGGGAGGGCAAGAGACCCAGTACTTC
>.|TRBV30|TRBJ1-4|.
CAWSPDRTPLFF
TGTGCCTGGAGTCCCGACAGGACGCCGCTGTTTTTT
>.|TRBV9|TRBJ1-2|.
CASSVDTGYGYTF
TGTGCCAGCAGCGTAGATACGGGCTATGGCTACACCTTC
>TRBD1|TRBV28|TRBJ2-2|.
CASNKGQANGELFF
TGTGCCAGCAACAAGGGACAGGCCAACGGGGAGCTGTTTTTT
>TRBD2|TRBV5-1|TRBJ2-7|.
CASSSGLADEQYF
TGCGCCAGCAGCTCGGGACTAGCGGACGAGCAGTACTTC
>.|TRBV19|TRBJ1-4|.
CASSRRGGQDEKLFF
TGTGCCAGTAGTAGACGGGGAGGGCAGGATGAAAAACTGTTTTTT
>.|TRBV3-1/TRBV3-2|TRBJ2-7|.
CASSHLGLEQYF
TGTGCCAGCAGCCATTTGGGGCTTGAGCAGTACTTC
>TRBD2|TRBV15|TRBJ2-2|.
CATSSPRLAGGGGGELFF
TGTGCCACCAGCAGCCCCCGGCTAGCGGGAGGAGGGGGCGGGGAGCTGTTTTTT
>TRBD1|TRBV19|TRBJ1-4|.
CASSLRDSINEKLFF
TGTGCCAGTAGTCTCCGGGACAGTATTAATGAAAAACTGTTTTTT
>TRBD1|TRBV7-2|TRBJ1-6|.
CASSSQGGFNNSPLHF
TGTGCCAGCAGCTCCCAGGGGGGATTCAATAATTCACCCCTCCACTTT
>TRBD1|TRBV4-1|TRBJ1-2|.
CASSQDAGGLGGYTF
TGCGCCAGCAGCCAAGACGCAGGGGGACTGGGGGGCTACACCTTC
>TRBD2|TRBV6-6|TRBJ2-2|.
CASTGTSGRGTGELFF
TGTGCCAGCACCGGGACTAGCGGGAGGGGCACCGGGGAGCTGTTTTTT
>.|TRBV9|TRBJ2-6|.
CASSVDQGGRSSGANVLTF
TGTGCCAGCAGCGTAGATCAGGGGGGCCGGAGCTCTGGGGCCAACGTCCTGACTTTC
>.|TRBV7-9|TRBJ2-3|.
CASSLATVGTDTQYF
TGTGCCAGCAGCTTAGCTACAGTGGGCACAGATACGCAGTATTTT